This T cell receptor (beta chain) was found in a study of T cell responses to AZD1222 COVID-19 vaccine. Study-level findings and limits: Spike-specific TCRs gained breadth and depth after people received two AZD1222 doses.

A remark on this clone: Its antigen is as yet unknown.

The V gene lost 6 bases and the J gene lost 1 base, with 9 bases spanning the gap. The germline CDR1 and CDR2 sequences are MNHEY and SVGEGT. The CDR3 sequence is 13 residues long. Assay used: immunoSEQ multiplex PCR; TCRdb lists only in-frame clones, some missing. The sample lists about 200,000 clones; about 93% were seen once. The sequencing used peripheral blood, collected 28 days after the second AZD1222 dose. The chain is built from TRBV6-2 or TRBV6-3 and TRBJ1-1; D may be TRBD1 (5 bases). The receptor was isolated from an adult who received the AZD1222 COVID-19 vaccine. This CDR3 is CASSFTGNTEAFF. In DNA form, the CDR3 reads TGTGCCAGCAGCTTTACAGGGAACACTGAAGCTTTCTTT.